Described below is a single T cell receptor beta chain sequence and its context. Its antigen is not known. The method was immunoSEQ multiplex PCR; TCRdb's version includes in-frame clones alone and lacks a portion of them. The profile shows some 99,000 clones, approximately 84% of them singletons. This specimen belongs to a study of T cell responses to AZD1222 COVID-19 vaccine. Findings of the study overall: Donor demographics were predominantly white British with a female majority; clonal diversity may be underestimated.

CDR1 and CDR2 from the germline V gene are SGHRS and YFSETQ. This CDR3 spans 15 amino acids. Trimming removed 4 bases from V and 6 bases from J; junction bases left unmatched: 11. This material consisted of peripheral blood, taken 28 days after the second AZD1222 dose. V usage is TRBV5-1 and J usage is TRBJ2-7; 9 nucleotides line up with TRBD2. The clonotype was recovered from an adult who received the AZD1222 COVID-19 vaccine. CDR3 sequence (DNA): TGCGCCAGCAGCCCCGCTGAGCGGGGGGTTTCCGAGCAGTACTTC. This translates into CASSPAERGVSEQYF.